The present TCR beta chain was sequenced within a study of OX40 agonist ivuxolimab in advanced cancers. V lost 5 bases and J lost 0, with 9 bases in between. Germline V gene data show CDR1 as WNHNN and CDR2 as SYGVQD (reference sequence). The CDR3 has 14 amino acids. TCRdb keeps only in-frame clones here, not all; method: immunoSEQ multiplex PCR. The sample consists of around 30,000 clones, around 80% of them appearing once. The sequencing here drew on CD4+ or CD8+ T cells sorted from blood, taken in a trial of the OX40 agonist ivuxolimab. The chain has TRBV10-1 and TRBJ2-3; D is unresolved. The sequence derives from an adult with an advanced solid tumor such as melanoma, head and neck, liver or kidney cancer. CDR3 nucleotide sequence: TGCGCCAGCAGTTCTCACGGGAGCACAGATACGCAGTATTTT. Residues: CASSSHGSTDTQYF.